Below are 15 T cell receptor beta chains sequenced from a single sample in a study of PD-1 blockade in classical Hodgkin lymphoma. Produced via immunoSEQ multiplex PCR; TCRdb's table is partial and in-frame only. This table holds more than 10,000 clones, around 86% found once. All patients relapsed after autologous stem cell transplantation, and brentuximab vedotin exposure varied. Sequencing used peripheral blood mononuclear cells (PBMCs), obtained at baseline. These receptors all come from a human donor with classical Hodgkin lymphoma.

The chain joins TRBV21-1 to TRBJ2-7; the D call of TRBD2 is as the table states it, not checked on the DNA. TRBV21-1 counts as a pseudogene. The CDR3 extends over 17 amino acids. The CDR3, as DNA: TGTGCCAGCAGCTCCCAAGGGCCATTAGCGGGGGGCTGGGAGCAGTACTTC. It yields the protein CASSSQGPLAGGWEQYF.

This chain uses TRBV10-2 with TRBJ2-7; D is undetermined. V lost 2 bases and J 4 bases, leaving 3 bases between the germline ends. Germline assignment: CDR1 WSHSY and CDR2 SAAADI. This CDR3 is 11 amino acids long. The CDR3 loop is CASSEGYEQYF. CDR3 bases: TGCGCCAGCAGTGAGGGTTACGAGCAGTACTTC.

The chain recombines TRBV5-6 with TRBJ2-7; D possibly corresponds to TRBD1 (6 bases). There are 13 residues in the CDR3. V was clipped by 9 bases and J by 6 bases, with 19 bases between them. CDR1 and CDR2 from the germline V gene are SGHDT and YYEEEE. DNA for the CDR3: TGTGCCACCAACCCCGGCAGGGGTGGCGAGCAGTACTTC. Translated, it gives CATNPGRGGEQYF.

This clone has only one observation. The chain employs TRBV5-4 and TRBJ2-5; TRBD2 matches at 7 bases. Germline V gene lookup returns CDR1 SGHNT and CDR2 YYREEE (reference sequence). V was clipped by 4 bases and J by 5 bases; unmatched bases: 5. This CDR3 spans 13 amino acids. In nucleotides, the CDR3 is TGTGCCAGCAGCCGGACTAGTACTGAGACCCAGTACTTC. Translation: CASSRTSTETQYF.

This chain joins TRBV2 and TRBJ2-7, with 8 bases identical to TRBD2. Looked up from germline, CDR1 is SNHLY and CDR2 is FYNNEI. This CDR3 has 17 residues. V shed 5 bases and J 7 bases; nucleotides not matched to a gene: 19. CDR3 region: CASSLRGTSGRTGEQYF. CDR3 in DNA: TGTGCCAGCAGTTTAAGGGGAACTAGCGGCAGAACTGGGGAGCAGTACTTC.

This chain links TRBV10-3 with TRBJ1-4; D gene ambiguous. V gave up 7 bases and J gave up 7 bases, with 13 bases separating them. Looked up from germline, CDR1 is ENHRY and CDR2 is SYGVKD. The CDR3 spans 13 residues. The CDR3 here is CAIMNPGSEKLFF. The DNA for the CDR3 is TGTGCCATCATGAACCCCGGTAGTGAAAAACTGTTTTTT.

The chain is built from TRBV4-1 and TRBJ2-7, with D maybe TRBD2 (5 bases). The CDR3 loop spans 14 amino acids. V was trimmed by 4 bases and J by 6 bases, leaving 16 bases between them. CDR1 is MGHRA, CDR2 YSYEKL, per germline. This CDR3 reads CASSPTEDYGEQYF. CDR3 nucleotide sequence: TGCGCCAGCAGCCCGACGGAGGATTATGGCGAGCAGTACTTC.

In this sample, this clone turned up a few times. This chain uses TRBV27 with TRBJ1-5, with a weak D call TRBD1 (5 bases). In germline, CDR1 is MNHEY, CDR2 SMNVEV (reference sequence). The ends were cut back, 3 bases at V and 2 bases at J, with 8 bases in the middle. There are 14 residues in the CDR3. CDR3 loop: CASSFRGGNQPQHF. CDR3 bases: TGTGCCAGCAGTTTCAGAGGGGGCAATCAGCCCCAGCATTTT.

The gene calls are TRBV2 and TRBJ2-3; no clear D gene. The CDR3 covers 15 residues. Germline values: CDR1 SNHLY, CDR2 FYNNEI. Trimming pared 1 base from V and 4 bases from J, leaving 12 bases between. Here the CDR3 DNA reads TGTGCCAGCAGTGAAGGAGCATGGGTAGCAGATACGCAGTATTTT. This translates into CASSEGAWVADTQYF.

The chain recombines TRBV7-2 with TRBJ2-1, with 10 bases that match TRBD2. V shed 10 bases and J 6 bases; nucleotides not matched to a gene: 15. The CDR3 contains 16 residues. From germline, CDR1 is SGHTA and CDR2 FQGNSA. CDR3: CAIKVQNQREGNEQFF. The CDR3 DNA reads TGTGCCATCAAGGTCCAAAACCAGCGGGAGGGCAATGAGCAGTTCTTC.

The DNA for the CDR3 is TGTGCCAGCAGCCAAGATCTACCAGATACGCAGTATTTT. As protein: CASSQDLPDTQYF. The V call is TRBV14, the J call TRBJ2-3, with D unresolved. Trimming removed 0 bases from V and 4 bases from J, with 5 bases in between. The CDR3 sequence is 13 residues long. CDR1 and CDR2 (germline): SGHDN, FVKESK.

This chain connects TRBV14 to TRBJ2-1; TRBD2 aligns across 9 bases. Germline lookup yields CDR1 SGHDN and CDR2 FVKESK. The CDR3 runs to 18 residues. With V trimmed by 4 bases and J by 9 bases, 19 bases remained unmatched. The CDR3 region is CASSPSRGGLAGIGEQFF. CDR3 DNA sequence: TGTGCCAGCAGCCCCTCTAGGGGGGGGCTAGCGGGGATAGGTGAGCAGTTCTTC.

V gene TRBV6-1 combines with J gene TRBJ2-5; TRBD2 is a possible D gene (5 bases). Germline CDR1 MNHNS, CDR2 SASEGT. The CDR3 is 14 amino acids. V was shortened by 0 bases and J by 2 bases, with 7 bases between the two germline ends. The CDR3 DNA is TGTGCCAGCAGTGAAGCGGGAGAACAAGAGACCCAGTACTTC. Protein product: CASSEAGEQETQYF.

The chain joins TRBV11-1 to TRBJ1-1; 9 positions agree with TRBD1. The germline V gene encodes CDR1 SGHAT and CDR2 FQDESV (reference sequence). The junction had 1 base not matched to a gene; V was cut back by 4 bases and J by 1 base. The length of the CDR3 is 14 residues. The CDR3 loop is CASSWGQGNTEAFF. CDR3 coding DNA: TGTGCCAGCAGCTGGGGACAGGGGAACACTGAAGCTTTCTTT. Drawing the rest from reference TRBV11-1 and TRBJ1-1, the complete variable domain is EAEVAQSPRYKITEKSQAVAFWCDPISGHATLYWYRQILGQGPELLVQFQDESVVDDSQLPKDRFSAERLKGVDSTLKIQPAELGDSAMYLCASSWGQGNTEAFFGQGTRLTVV.

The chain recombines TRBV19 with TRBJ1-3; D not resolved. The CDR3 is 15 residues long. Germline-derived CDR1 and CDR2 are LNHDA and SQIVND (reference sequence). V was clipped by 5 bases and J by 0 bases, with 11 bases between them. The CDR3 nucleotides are TGTGCCAGTAGTCCCGACTTTGACTCTGGAAACACCATATATTTT. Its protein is CASSPDFDSGNTIYF.